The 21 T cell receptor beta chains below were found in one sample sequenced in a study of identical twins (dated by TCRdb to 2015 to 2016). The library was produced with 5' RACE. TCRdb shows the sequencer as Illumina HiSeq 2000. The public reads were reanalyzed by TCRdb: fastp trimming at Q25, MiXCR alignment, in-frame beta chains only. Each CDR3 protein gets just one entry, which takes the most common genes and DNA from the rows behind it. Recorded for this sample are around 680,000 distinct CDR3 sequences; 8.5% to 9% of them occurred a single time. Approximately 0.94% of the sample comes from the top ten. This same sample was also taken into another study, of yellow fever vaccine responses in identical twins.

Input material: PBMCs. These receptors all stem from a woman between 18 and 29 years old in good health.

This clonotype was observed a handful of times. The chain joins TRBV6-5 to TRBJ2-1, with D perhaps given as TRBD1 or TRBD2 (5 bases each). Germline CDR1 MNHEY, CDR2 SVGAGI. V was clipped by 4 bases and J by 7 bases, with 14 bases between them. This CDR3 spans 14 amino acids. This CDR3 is CASSSGTARNEQFF. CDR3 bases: TGTGCCAGCAGTTCCGGGACGGCGAGGAATGAGCAGTTCTTC.

The CDR3 here is CASSPPDRPQNIQYF. The CDR3 region has the DNA TGTGCCAGCTCACCACCGGACAGGCCACAGAACATTCAGTACTTC. V usage is TRBV18 and J usage is TRBJ2-4; 7 bases map to TRBD1. Trimming took 0 bases from V and 7 from J; bases not matched to a gene: 6. The CDR3 runs to 15 residues. The germline gives CDR1 KGHSH, CDR2 LQKENI.

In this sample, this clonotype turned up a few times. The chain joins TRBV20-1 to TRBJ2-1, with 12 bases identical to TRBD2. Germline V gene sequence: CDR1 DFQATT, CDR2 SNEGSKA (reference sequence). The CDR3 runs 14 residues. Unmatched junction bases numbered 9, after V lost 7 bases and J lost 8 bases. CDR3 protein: CSERPTSGGYEQFF. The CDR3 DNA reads TGCAGTGAGCGACCGACTAGCGGGGGATATGAGCAGTTCTTC.

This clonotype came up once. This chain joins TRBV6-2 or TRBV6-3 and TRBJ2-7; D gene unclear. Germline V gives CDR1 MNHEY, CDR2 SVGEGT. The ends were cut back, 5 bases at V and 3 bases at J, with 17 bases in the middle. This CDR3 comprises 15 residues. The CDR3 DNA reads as TGTGCCAGCAGTAACTTCAATAGTCTTTACTACGAGCAGTACTTC. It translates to CASSNFNSLYYEQYF.

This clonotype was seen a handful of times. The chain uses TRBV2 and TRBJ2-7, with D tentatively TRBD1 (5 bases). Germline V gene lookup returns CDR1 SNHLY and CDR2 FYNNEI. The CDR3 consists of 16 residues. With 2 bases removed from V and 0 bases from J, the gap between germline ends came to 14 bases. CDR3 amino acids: CASSEPDKSLSYEQYF. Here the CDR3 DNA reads TGTGCCAGCAGTGAACCGGACAAATCCCTCTCCTACGAGCAGTACTTC.

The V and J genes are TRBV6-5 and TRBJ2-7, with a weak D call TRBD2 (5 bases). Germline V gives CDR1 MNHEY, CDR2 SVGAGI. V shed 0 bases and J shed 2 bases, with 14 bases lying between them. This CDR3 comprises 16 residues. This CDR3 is CASSYSGGHGAYEQYF. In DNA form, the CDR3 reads TGTGCCAGCAGTTACTCTGGCGGGCACGGGGCCTACGAGCAGTACTTC.

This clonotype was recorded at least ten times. The CDR3 region is CASSQTRGQGGDWGDTQYF. The CDR3, as DNA: TGTGCCAGCAGCCAAACCCGTGGACAGGGAGGAGATTGGGGAGATACGCAGTATTTT. V is TRBV14 and J is TRBJ2-3; 8 bases map to TRBD1. The CDR3 runs 19 residues. Trimming removed 2 bases from V and 5 bases from J; junction bases left unmatched: 18. The germline V gene has CDR1 SGHDN and CDR2 FVKESK.

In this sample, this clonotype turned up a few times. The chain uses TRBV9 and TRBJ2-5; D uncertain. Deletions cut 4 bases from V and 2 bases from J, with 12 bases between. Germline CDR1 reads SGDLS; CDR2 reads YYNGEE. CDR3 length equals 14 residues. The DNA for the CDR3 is TGTGCCAGCAGCCCGGACCGGGTTCAAGAGACCCAGTACTTC. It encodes CASSPDRVQETQYF. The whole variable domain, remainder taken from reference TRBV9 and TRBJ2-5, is DSGVTQTPKHLITATGQRVTLRCSPRSGDLSVYWYQQSLDQGLQFLIQYYNGEERAKGNILERFSAQQFPDLHSELNLSSLELGDSALYFCASSPDRVQETQYFGPGTRLLVL.

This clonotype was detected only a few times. The CDR3: CSAIPSGGLTDTQYF. In DNA form, the CDR3 reads TGCAGTGCCATACCTAGCGGGGGGCTCACAGATACGCAGTATTTT. The genes are TRBV20-1 and TRBJ2-3; 11 positions match TRBD2. Germline lookup yields CDR1 DFQATT and CDR2 SNEGSKA (reference sequence). The trim removed 6 bases at V and 2 bases at J, leaving 7 bases unmatched. This CDR3 is 15 amino acids long.

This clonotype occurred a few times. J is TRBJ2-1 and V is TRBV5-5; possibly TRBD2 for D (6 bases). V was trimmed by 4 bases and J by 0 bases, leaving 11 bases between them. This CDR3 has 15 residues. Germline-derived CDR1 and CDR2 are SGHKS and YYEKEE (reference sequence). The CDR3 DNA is TGTGCCAGCAGCCGGAGCGGGTTCTCCTACAATGAGCAGTTCTTC. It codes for CASSRSGFSYNEQFF. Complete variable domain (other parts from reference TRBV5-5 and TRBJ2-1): DAGVTQSPTHLIKTRGQQVTLRCSPISGHKSVSWYQQVLGQGPQFIFQYYEKEERGRGNFPDRFSARQFPNYSSELNVNALLLGDSALYLCASSRSGFSYNEQFFGPGTRLTVL.

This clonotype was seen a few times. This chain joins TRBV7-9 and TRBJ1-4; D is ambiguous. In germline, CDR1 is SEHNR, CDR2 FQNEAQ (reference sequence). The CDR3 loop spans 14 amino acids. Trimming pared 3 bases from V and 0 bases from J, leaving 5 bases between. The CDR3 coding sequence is TGTGCCAGCAGCTTGATTACAACTAATGAAAAACTGTTTTTT. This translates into CASSLITTNEKLFF.

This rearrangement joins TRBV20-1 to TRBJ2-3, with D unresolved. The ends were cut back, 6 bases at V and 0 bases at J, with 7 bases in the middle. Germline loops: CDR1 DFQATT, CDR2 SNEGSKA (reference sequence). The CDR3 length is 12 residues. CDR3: CSAGGSTDTQYF. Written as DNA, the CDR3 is TGCAGTGCAGGCGGCAGCACAGATACGCAGTATTTT.

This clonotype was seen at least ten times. CDR3 protein: CASSYQLAGSRNEQFF. CDR3 nucleotide sequence: TGTGCCAGCAGTTACCAACTAGCGGGATCCCGCAATGAGCAGTTCTTC. The rearrangement joins TRBV6-5 to TRBJ2-1, with 10 bases fitting TRBD2. In germline, CDR1 is MNHEY, CDR2 SVGAGI. CDR3 length: 16 amino acids. Trimming removed 2 bases from V and 6 bases from J; junction bases left unmatched: 7.

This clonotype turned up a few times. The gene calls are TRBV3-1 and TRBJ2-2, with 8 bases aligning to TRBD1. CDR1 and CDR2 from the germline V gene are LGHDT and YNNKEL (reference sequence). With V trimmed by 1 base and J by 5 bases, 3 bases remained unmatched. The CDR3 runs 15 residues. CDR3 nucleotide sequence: TGTGCCAGCAGCCAAGGATGGGACAGGACCGGGGAGCTGTTTTTT. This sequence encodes CASSQGWDRTGELFF.

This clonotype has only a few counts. Here the CDR3 DNA reads TGTGCCAGCAGCCTTGACAGGGCGGCAACTAATGAAAAACTGTTTTTT. Residues: CASSLDRAATNEKLFF. The V and J genes are TRBV11-2 and TRBJ1-4; 7 positions agree with TRBD1. The CDR3 totals 16 residues. Germline V gene data show CDR1 as SGHAT and CDR2 as FQNNGV. Trimming removed 5 bases from V and 0 bases from J; junction bases left unmatched: 6.

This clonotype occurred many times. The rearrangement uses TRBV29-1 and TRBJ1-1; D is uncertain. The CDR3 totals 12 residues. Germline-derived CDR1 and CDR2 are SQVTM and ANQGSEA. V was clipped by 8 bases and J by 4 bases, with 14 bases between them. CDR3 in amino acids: CSTLTQATEAFF. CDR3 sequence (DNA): TGCAGCACCCTAACGCAGGCCACTGAAGCTTTCTTT.

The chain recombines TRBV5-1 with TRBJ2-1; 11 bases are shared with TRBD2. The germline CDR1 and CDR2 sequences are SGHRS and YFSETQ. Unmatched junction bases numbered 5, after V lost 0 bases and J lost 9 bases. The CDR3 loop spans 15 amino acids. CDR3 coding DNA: TGCGCCAGCAGCTTGGATACTAGCGGGGGCGCTGAGCAGTTCTTC. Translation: CASSLDTSGGAEQFF.

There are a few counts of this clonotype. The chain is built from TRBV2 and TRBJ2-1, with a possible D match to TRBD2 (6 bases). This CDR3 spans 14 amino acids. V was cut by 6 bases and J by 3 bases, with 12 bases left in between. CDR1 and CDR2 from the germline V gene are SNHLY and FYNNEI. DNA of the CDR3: TGTGCCAGCAGCAGAACGGGACTCTACAATGAGCAGTTCTTC. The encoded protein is CASSRTGLYNEQFF. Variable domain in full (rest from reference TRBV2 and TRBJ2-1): EPEVTQTPSHQVTQMGQEVILRCVPISNHLYFYWYRQILGQKVEFLVSFYNNEISEKSEIFDDQFSVERPDGSNFTLKIRSTKLEDSAMYFCASSRTGLYNEQFFGPGTRLTVL.

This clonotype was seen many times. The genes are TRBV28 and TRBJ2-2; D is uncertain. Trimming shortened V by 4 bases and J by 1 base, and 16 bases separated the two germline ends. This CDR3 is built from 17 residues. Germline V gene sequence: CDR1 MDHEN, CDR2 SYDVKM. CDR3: CASSSTSAKGNTGELFF. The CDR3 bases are TGTGCCAGCAGTTCAACATCAGCGAAGGGGAACACCGGGGAGCTGTTTTTT.

The CDR3 here is CSALRGVAGREQYF. As DNA, the CDR3 is TGCAGTGCTTTAAGGGGGGTAGCGGGGAGGGAGCAGTACTTC. This rearrangement joins TRBV20-1 to TRBJ2-7; 8 nucleotides line up with TRBD2. J lost 7 bases, V lost 5 bases, and 13 bases had no gene match. The V gene's germline CDR1 is DFQATT and CDR2 SNEGSKA (reference sequence). CDR3 size: 14 residues.

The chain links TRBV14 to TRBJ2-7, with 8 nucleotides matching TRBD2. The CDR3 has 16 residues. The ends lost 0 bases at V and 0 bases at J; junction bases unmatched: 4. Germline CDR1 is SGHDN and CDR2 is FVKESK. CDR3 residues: CASSQENSGNSYEQYF. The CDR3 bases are TGTGCCAGCAGCCAAGAGAATAGCGGGAACTCCTACGAGCAGTACTTC.